These 10 T cell receptor beta chains originate from one sample sequenced in a study of shared clonotypes between healthy human individuals. Sequencing used immunoSEQ multiplex PCR; TCRdb keeps in-frame clones, though not all of them. The table includes approximately 2.1 million clones, 85% to 95% detected once. The sequenced sample was naive CD4+ T cells from PBMCs. Subset in this sample: CD45RA+ positively selected. The receptors shown here come from a young man in good health. Some clones in this sample may be carry-over from other donors' samples.

The chain combines TRBV6-6 with TRBJ1-5, with a weak D call TRBD1 (5 bases). The V gene lost 6 bases and the J gene lost 2 bases, with 11 bases spanning the gap. CDR3 length: 14 residues. Germline values: CDR1 MNHNY, CDR2 SVGAGI (reference sequence). CDR3 amino acids: CASSLRGGNQPQHF. DNA for the CDR3: TGTGCCAGCAGCCTGCGGGGGGGCAATCAGCCCCAGCATTTT.

The chain employs TRBV18 and TRBJ1-2; D remains ambiguous. This CDR3 comprises 12 residues. V lost 5 bases and J lost 6, with 10 bases in between. Germline assignment: CDR1 KGHSH and CDR2 LQKENI. CDR3 in DNA: TGTGCCAGCTCAGTCTCAGAGGATGGCTACACCTTC. Translating it yields CASSVSEDGYTF.

The V and J genes are TRBV19 and TRBJ1-2, with D maybe TRBD1 (6 bases). The CDR3 runs to 14 residues. Per germline, CDR1 LNHDA and CDR2 SQIVND (reference sequence). V was cut by 4 bases and J by 2 bases, with 11 bases left in between. The CDR3 is CASSTYRVNYGYTF. The CDR3 DNA follows: TGTGCCAGTAGTACCTACAGGGTGAACTATGGCTACACCTTC. Variable domain in full (rest from reference TRBV19 and TRBJ1-2): DGGITQSPKYLFRKEGQNVTLSCEQNLNHDAMYWYRQDPGQGLRLIYYSQIVNDFQKGDIAEGYSVSREKKESFPLTVTSAQKNPTAFYLCASSTYRVNYGYTFGSGTRLTVV.

The CDR3 loop is CASSPHQWQGLSNEQFF. CDR3 DNA: TGTGCCAGCAGCCCACACCAGTGGCAGGGCCTATCCAATGAGCAGTTCTTC. This chain connects TRBV7-9 to TRBJ2-1, with D possibly being TRBD1 (5 bases). The germline CDR1 and CDR2 sequences are SEHNR and FQNEAQ (reference sequence). Trimming took 5 bases from V and 6 from J, leaving 23 bases between them. CDR3 length: 17 amino acids. The whole variable domain, remainder taken from reference TRBV7-9 and TRBJ2-1, is DTGVSQNPRHKITKRGQNVTFRCDPISEHNRLYWYRQTLGQGPEFLTYFQNEAQLEKSRLLSDRFSAERPKGSFSTLEIQRTEQGDSAMYLCASSPHQWQGLSNEQFFGPGTRLTVL.

The rearrangement uses TRBV19 and TRBJ2-7; D remains ambiguous. Trimming removed 8 bases from V and 0 bases from J, with 14 bases in between. The length of the CDR3 is 14 residues. Germline V gives CDR1 LNHDA, CDR2 SQIVND (reference sequence). The CDR3, as DNA: TGTGCCAGTGGATTTGGTCTGAGCTCCTACGAGCAGTACTTC. Translating it yields CASGFGLSSYEQYF.

This clone came up once. The J gene is TRBJ2-7, the V gene TRBV5-1; TRBD1 matches at 8 bases. The CDR3 runs 15 residues. Per the germline V gene, CDR1 is SGHRS and CDR2 is YFSETQ. The V segment lost 0 bases and the J segment 6 bases; nucleotides outside the gene matches: 8. The CDR3 region is CASSLGGQGATEQYF. The CDR3 coding sequence is TGCGCCAGCAGCTTGGGTGGGCAGGGGGCAACCGAGCAGTACTTC.

The chain uses TRBV18 and TRBJ2-1; the D gene is possibly TRBD1 (5 bases). V lost 1 base and J 6 bases, leaving 16 bases between the germline ends. The CDR3 consists of 16 residues. CDR1 KGHSH and CDR2 LQKENI come from the germline V gene. DNA for the CDR3: TGTGCCAGCTCACCACGTGGCGCAGGGTGGTTCAATGAGCAGTTCTTC. This encodes CASSPRGAGWFNEQFF.

The chain combines TRBV28 with TRBJ1-2; 7 bases map to TRBD1. The ends lost 2 bases at V and 2 bases at J; junction bases unmatched: 5. The CDR3 is 15 residues long. Germline V CDR1 and CDR2: MDHEN, SYDVKM. CDR3 loop: CASSLLGQENYGYTF. Written as DNA, the CDR3 is TGTGCCAGCAGTTTACTTGGACAGGAGAACTATGGCTACACCTTC.

This sequence joins TRBV5-4 and TRBJ1-2; 9 bases are a match to TRBD1. The CDR3 extends over 17 amino acids. Germline trimming cut 4 bases from V and 3 bases from J; bases unmatched to any gene: 13. CDR1 SGHNT and CDR2 YYREEE come from the germline V gene (reference sequence). CDR3 nucleotides: TGTGCCAGCAGCCATTTGGGGGGCGGGGACAGGGACTATGGCTACACCTTC. Translating it yields CASSHLGGGDRDYGYTF. The full variable domain, its missing parts supplied by reference TRBV5-4 and TRBJ1-2, is ETGVTQSPTHLIKTRGQQVTLRCSSQSGHNTVSWYQQALGQGPQFIFQYYREEENGRGNFPPRFSGLQFPNYSSELNVNALELDDSALYLCASSHLGGGDRDYGYTFGSGTRLTVV.

J is TRBJ2-1 and V is TRBV11-2; 9 bases line up with TRBD2. The CDR3 has 15 residues. Losses at the gene ends were 5 bases for V and 2 bases for J; bases not matched to a gene: 4. The germline V gene encodes CDR1 SGHAT and CDR2 FQNNGV. CDR3 DNA: TGTGCCAGCAGCATACGACTAGCGGCCTACAATGAGCAGTTCTTC. This codes for CASSIRLAAYNEQFF.